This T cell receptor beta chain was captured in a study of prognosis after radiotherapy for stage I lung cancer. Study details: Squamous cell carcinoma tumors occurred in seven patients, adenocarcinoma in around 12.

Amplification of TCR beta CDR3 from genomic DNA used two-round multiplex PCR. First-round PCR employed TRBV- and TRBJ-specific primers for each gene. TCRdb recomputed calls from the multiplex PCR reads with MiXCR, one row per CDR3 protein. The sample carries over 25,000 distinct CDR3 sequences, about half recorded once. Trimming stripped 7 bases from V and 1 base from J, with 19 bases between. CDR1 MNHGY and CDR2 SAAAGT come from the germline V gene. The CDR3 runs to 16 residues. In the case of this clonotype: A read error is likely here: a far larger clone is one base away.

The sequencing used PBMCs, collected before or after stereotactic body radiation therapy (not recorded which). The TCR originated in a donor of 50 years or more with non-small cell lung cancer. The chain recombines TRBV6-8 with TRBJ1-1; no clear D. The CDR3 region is CASTTRTGVKNTEAFF. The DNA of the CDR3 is TGTGCCAGCACCACCCGAACGGGCGTAAAGAACACTGAAGCTTTCTTT.